These 24 T cell receptor beta chains share one sample of origin, sequenced in a study of T cell repertoires in cytomegalovirus infection. TCRdb redid the calling of the reads with MiXCR, one entry per CDR3 protein. The sample lists approximately 500,000 distinct CDR3 sequences, 16% occurring once. Sample: CD8+ T cells from PBMCs. Source of these receptors: a human donor in good health (CMV status not recorded). Some clones in this sample may be carry-over from other donors' samples.

This clonotype appeared many times. V usage is TRBV7-9 and J usage is TRBJ1-3, with D unclear. The CDR3 consists of 13 residues. Trimming cost V 7 bases and J 3 bases, with 10 bases left between them. CDR1 is SEHNR and CDR2 is FQNEAQ in the germline V gene (reference sequence). CDR3 bases: TGTGCCAGCAACATGGGGATTGGAAACACCATATATTTT. Translation: CASNMGIGNTIYF.

This chain joins TRBV23-1 and TRBJ1-1; no clear D gene. TRBV23-1 belongs to the ORF category, with a function that is uncertain. V gave up 0 bases and J gave up 5 bases, with 13 bases separating them. The CDR3 has 15 residues. CDR3 DNA sequence: TGCGCCAGCAGTCAATCAGACGGGGAGGAAACTGAAGCTTTCTTT. Its translation: CASSQSDGEETEAFF.

Concerning this clonotype: At one end, the junction sequence differs from germline, possibly due to a read error. The gene calls are TRBV6-1 and TRBJ2-5; TRBD1 aligns across 9 bases. CDR3 length equals 15 residues. Per the germline V gene, CDR1 is MNHNS and CDR2 is SASEGT. CDR3 protein: CASNQRDRDQENQYF. Written as DNA, the CDR3 is TGTGCCAGCAACCAACGGGACAGGGATCAAGAGAACCAGTACTTC.

This clonotype was observed many times. The chain is built from TRBV7-9 and TRBJ2-5; 9 nucleotides match TRBD2. V lost 5 bases to trimming and J lost 5 bases; unmatched junction nucleotides: 21. The CDR3 sequence is 19 residues long. Germline assignment: CDR1 SEHNR and CDR2 FQNEAQ (reference sequence). The CDR3 DNA sequence: TGTGCCAGCAGCCCACGAAACCCTGGGGCTAGCGGGGCCCTGGAGACCCAGTACTTC. It specifies CASSPRNPGASGALETQYF.

CDR3 sequence reads: CSARPTSGKLYNEQFF. The CDR3 DNA reads as TGCAGTGCTAGACCTACTAGCGGGAAGTTATACAATGAGCAGTTCTTC. V and J are TRBV20-1 and TRBJ2-1; TRBD2 aligns across 10 bases. Germline values: CDR1 DFQATT, CDR2 SNEGSKA (reference sequence). CDR3 length equals 16 residues. Unmatched junction bases numbered 8, after V lost 2 bases and J lost 4 bases.

Ten or more counts support this clonotype. The CDR3 end shows no conserved phenylalanine or tryptophan, and so a read error is likely. The limits of the CDR3 on the DNA are not certain, so only TCRdb's listed CDR3 is given. The rearrangement joins TRBV12-5 to TRBJ2-7; TRBD1, the D gene given by the table, was not confirmed from the DNA. The CDR3 is made up of 12 amino acids, end residues included. Germline V gene lookup returns CDR1 LGHNT and CDR2 FRNRAP. This CDR3 is CASGLAPDRANL.

At least ten counts were recorded for this clonotype. The chain recombines TRBV11-2 with TRBJ1-1; 8 nucleotides align to TRBD1. Looked up from germline, CDR1 is SGHAT and CDR2 is FQNNGV. There are 14 residues in the CDR3. Trimming took 0 bases from V and 6 from J; bases not matched to a gene: 3. CDR3 nucleotides: TGTGCCAGCAGCTTAGATACACAGGGGGCTGAAGCTTTCTTT. Amino acids: CASSLDTQGAEAFF.

This clonotype was detected a few times. V is TRBV4-2 and J is TRBJ2-7, with 7 bases identical to TRBD2. The CDR3 is 15 amino acids. Germline V CDR1 and CDR2: LGHNA, YNFKEQ. The V segment lost 0 bases and the J segment 5 bases; nucleotides outside the gene matches: 7. The CDR3 DNA reads as TGTGCCAGCAGCCAAGAAGCGGGGCAGCAGAACGAGCAGTACTTC. Its protein is CASSQEAGQQNEQYF.

The chain is built from TRBV27 and TRBJ1-5, with no clear D. The CDR3 totals 17 residues. Germline CDR1 MNHEY, CDR2 SMNVEV (reference sequence). V was cut by 2 bases and J by 0 bases, with 14 bases left in between. The CDR3 bases are TGTGCCAGCAGTTTAAAAGGGAGGCCCTATAGCAATCAGCCCCAGCATTTT. This gives the protein CASSLKGRPYSNQPQHF.

Comment on this clonotype: A junction boundary mismatches the germline segment, possibly from a read error. The CDR3 DNA is TGTCCCATCAATATAGGCTCTGGAAACACCATATATTTT. It specifies CPINIGSGNTIYF. This chain uses TRBV10-3 with TRBJ1-3; no clear D gene. The V gene's germline CDR1 is ENHRY and CDR2 SYGVKD. The CDR3 contains 13 residues.

This clonotype was seen a handful of times. The V and J genes are TRBV4-1 and TRBJ1-2; tentative D call: TRBD1 (6 bases). The CDR3 has 15 amino acids. Germline CDR1 reads MGHRA; CDR2 reads YSYEKL. Trimming took off 0 bases at V and 4 bases at J, with 12 bases between the two ends. The CDR3 spells CASSQDSQGSYGYTF. The CDR3 DNA reads TGCGCCAGCAGCCAAGATTCACAGGGAAGCTATGGCTACACCTTC.

This chain uses TRBV27 with TRBJ2-3; maybe TRBD2 (5 bases). Germline V CDR1 and CDR2: MNHEY, SMNVEV (reference sequence). Deletions cut 1 base from V and 5 bases from J, with 7 bases between. The CDR3 spans 13 residues. CDR3 loop: CASSLWSGDTQYF. CDR3 sequence (DNA): TGTGCCAGCAGTTTATGGAGCGGAGATACGCAGTATTTT.

V and J are TRBV14 and TRBJ2-7; D gene unclear. V lost 0 bases and J lost 2, with 11 bases in between. Germline assignment: CDR1 SGHDN and CDR2 FVKESK. This CDR3 is built from 15 residues. This chain's CDR3 is CASSQEATSTYEQYF. CDR3 bases: TGTGCCAGCAGCCAAGAGGCGACATCCACCTACGAGCAGTACTTC.

This clonotype came up many times. The chain joins TRBV29-1 to TRBJ2-7; 7 bases are a match to TRBD1. V dropped 3 bases and J dropped 4; count of bases not matched to a gene: 6. Germline CDR1 and CDR2: SQVTM and ANQGSEA. CDR3 length: 13 residues. The CDR3 DNA sequence: TGCAGCGTTGAGGGGACAGACCTTTACGAGCAGTACTTC. Protein sequence: CSVEGTDLYEQYF.

In its sample, this clonotype was seen a few times. V gene TRBV30 combines with J gene TRBJ2-7, with 10 positions matching TRBD1. The V segment lost 5 bases and the J segment 4 bases; nucleotides outside the gene matches: 8. Germline V gene sequence: CDR1 GTSNPN, CDR2 SVGIG (reference sequence). The CDR3 loop spans 14 amino acids. CDR3 protein: CAWVKGTGAYEQYF. DNA of the CDR3: TGTGCCTGGGTGAAGGGGACAGGGGCGTACGAGCAGTACTTC.

This clonotype was counted ten times or more. The chain combines TRBV10-3 with TRBJ1-1; D is unclear. This CDR3 is built from 14 residues. Germline assignment: CDR1 ENHRY and CDR2 SYGVKD. V shed 4 bases and J shed 1 base, with 10 bases lying between them. The CDR3 DNA follows: TGTGCCATCAGTGGTGGACGGCAGAACACTGAAGCTTTCTTT. This encodes CAISGGRQNTEAFF.

This clonotype was found a few times. The rearrangement uses TRBV6-1 and TRBJ1-4; D ambiguous. The CDR3 sequence is 10 residues long. V was trimmed by 1 base and J by 10 bases, leaving 1 base between them. Germline values: CDR1 MNHNS, CDR2 SASEGT. The CDR3 sequence is CASSEGKLFF. The CDR3 DNA reads TGTGCCAGCAGTGAAGGAAAACTGTTTTTT.

This clonotype was seen at least ten times. The chain is built from TRBV7-2 and TRBJ1-1; unclear D gene. CDR3 length: 16 residues. Trimming removed 1 base at V and 0 bases at J, with 12 bases between. CDR1 and CDR2 from the germline V gene are SGHTA and FQGNSA. CDR3 amino acids: CASSLVPQRLNTEAFF. CDR3 DNA: TGTGCCAGCAGCTTAGTGCCCCAGAGATTGAACACTGAAGCTTTCTTT.

About this clonotype itself: An end of the junction does not agree with germline; a read error may underlie this. This chain uses TRBV28 with TRBJ1-5, with D unclear. CDR1 is MDHEN and CDR2 is SYDVKM in the germline V gene. CDR3 length: 16 residues. The CDR3: CASSFRALAFNHPQHF. The CDR3 coding sequence is TGTGCCAGCAGTTTTCGGGCCCTCGCCTTTAATCATCCCCAGCATTTT.

Many counts were recorded for this clonotype. V and J are TRBV14 and TRBJ2-3, with D perhaps matching TRBD2 (6 bases). Germline V gene sequence: CDR1 SGHDN, CDR2 FVKESK. The CDR3 has 14 amino acids. V was trimmed by 8 bases and J by 0 bases, leaving 12 bases between them. For the CDR3, the DNA is TGTGCCAGCTCTTGGAGCGGGAGCACAGATACGCAGTATTTT. This codes for CASSWSGSTDTQYF.

This clonotype was seen ten or more times. V usage is TRBV14 and J usage is TRBJ2-1; the D is unclear. V lost 0 bases to trimming and J lost 6 bases, with 9 bases between them. The CDR3 totals 14 residues. Germline V gene data show CDR1 as SGHDN and CDR2 as FVKESK. This CDR3 is CASSQDDLSNEQFF. The CDR3 region has the DNA TGTGCCAGCAGCCAAGATGACCTGAGCAATGAGCAGTTCTTC.

This clonotype was counted only a few times. This chain links TRBV14 with TRBJ2-3; D is possibly TRBD1 or TRBD2 (5 bases each). V shed 0 bases and J shed 2 bases, with 9 bases lying between them. The germline V gene encodes CDR1 SGHDN and CDR2 FVKESK. This CDR3 comprises 15 residues. The CDR3 sequence is CASSQEGDYTDTQYF. The CDR3 bases are TGTGCCAGCAGCCAAGAGGGGGATTACACAGATACGCAGTATTTT.

J is TRBJ2-3 and V is TRBV24-1; D perhaps matches TRBD1 (5 bases). Germline assignment: CDR1 KGHDR and CDR2 SFDVKD. V lost 4 bases and J 4 bases, leaving 17 bases between the germline ends. There are 16 residues in the CDR3. CDR3 in amino acids: CATSDPVREGADTQYF. CDR3 coding DNA: TGTGCCACCAGTGACCCAGTAAGGGAAGGGGCAGATACGCAGTATTTT.

This clonotype came up many times. J is TRBJ1-1 and V is TRBV11-2, with a tentative D call TRBD1 (5 bases). Germline-derived CDR1 and CDR2 are SGHAT and FQNNGV. Trimming left V 2 bases short and J 1 base short, with 11 bases between. The CDR3 totals 15 residues. The CDR3 bases are TGTGCCAGCAGCTTACCCTGGGGGGGGAACACTGAAGCTTTCTTT. It codes for CASSLPWGGNTEAFF.